These 3 T cell receptor beta chains share one sample of origin, sequenced in a study of T cells expressing NK-cell markers. TCRdb re-called the 5' RACE reads; one entry per CDR3 protein, DNA not given. This sample contains about 460,000 distinct CDR3 sequences. Sequenced material: blood T cells: a sorted CD56 or NKG2C T cell subset, CD4+ or CD8+ T cells, or bulk PBMC T cells (not recorded which). The source of these receptors is a woman aged 45 to 65 in good health.

The chain links TRBV12-3 or TRBV12-4 to TRBJ1-5; TCRdb indicates TRBD1, and absent DNA this call remains unverified. The CDR3 loop spans 15 amino acids. This CDR3 reads CASSPGFVSNQPQHF.

CDR3 amino acids: CASSRTSGRSDGELFF. V is TRBV5-4 and J is TRBJ2-2; lacking DNA, the TRBD2 call made by TCRdb goes unchecked. This CDR3 comprises 16 residues. The V gene's germline CDR1 is SGHNT and CDR2 YYREEE (reference sequence). Based on the CDR3 plus reference TRBV5-4 and TRBJ2-2, the full variable domain is ETGVTQSPTHLIKTRGQQVTLRCSSQSGHNTVSWYQQALGQGPQFIFQYYREEENGRGNFPPRFSGLQFPNYSSELNVNALELDDSALYLCASSRTSGRSDGELFFGEGSRLTVL.

The chain links TRBV20-1 to TRBJ1-6. Germline V CDR1 and CDR2: DFQATT, SNEGSKA (reference sequence). CDR3 length equals 15 residues. The chain's CDR3 is CSARDRRTVNSPLHF.